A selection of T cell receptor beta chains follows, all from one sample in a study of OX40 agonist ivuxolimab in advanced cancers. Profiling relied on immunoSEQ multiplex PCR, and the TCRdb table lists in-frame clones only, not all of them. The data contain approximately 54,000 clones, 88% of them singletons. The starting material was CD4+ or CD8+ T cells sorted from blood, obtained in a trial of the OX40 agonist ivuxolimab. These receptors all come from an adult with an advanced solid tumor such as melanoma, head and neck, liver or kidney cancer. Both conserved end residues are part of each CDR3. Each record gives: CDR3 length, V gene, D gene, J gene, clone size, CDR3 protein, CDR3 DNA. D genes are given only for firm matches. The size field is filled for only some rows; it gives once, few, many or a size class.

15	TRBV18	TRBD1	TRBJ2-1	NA	CASSRTGDNYNEQFF	TGTGCCAGCTCCCGGACAGGGGATAACTACAATGAGCAGTTCTTC
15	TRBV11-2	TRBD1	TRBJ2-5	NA	CASSTRDRKWGEQYF	TGTGCCAGCAGCACACGGGACAGGAAATGGGGGGAGCAGTACTTC
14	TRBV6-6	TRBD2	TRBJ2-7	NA	CASTSIAGAGEQYF	TGTGCCAGCACTTCGATAGCGGGAGCGGGGGAGCAGTACTTC
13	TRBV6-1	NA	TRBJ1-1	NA	CASSERRVTEAFF	TGTGCCAGCAGTGAGAGACGGGTCACTGAAGCTTTCTTT
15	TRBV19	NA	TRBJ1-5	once	CASSIGGVPDQPQHF	TGTGCCAGTAGTATAGGGGGGGTCCCGGATCAGCCCCAGCATTTT
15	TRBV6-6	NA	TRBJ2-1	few	CASSYEGGSYNEQFF	TGTGCCAGCAGTTACGAGGGGGGCTCCTACAATGAGCAGTTCTTC
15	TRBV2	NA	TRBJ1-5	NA	CASSEVGASIQPQHF	TGTGCCAGCAGTGAAGTGGGAGCCAGCATTCAGCCCCAGCATTTT
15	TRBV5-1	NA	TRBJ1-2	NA	CASSLRGDQAYGYTF	TGCGCCAGCAGCTTGCGCGGGGATCAAGCCTATGGCTACACCTTC
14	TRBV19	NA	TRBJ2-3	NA	CASLQVTSTDTQYF	TGTGCCAGCCTTCAGGTTACTAGCACAGATACGCAGTATTTT
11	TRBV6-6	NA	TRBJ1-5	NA	CASRENQPQHF	TGTGCCAGCAGGGAGAATCAGCCCCAGCATTTT
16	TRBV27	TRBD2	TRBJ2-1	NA	CASSSHGTSGHNEQFF	TGTGCCAGCAGTTCTCATGGGACTAGCGGTCACAATGAGCAGTTCTTC
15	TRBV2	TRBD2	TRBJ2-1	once	CASSESGGKAFEQFF	TGTGCCAGCAGTGAATCGGGGGGAAAGGCGTTCGAGCAGTTCTTC
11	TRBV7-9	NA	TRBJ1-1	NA	CASSVHEEAFF	TGTGCCAGCAGCGTTCATGAGGAAGCTTTCTTT
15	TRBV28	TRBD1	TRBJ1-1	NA	CASSETGDRNTEAFF	TGTGCCAGCAGTGAGACAGGGGACCGAAATACAGAAGCTTTCTTT
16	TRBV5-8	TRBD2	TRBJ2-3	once	CASSSRLAGASDTQYF	TGTGCCAGCAGCTCCCGACTAGCGGGAGCGTCAGATACGCAGTATTTT
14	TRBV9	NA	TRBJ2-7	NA	CASSVDGQTYEQYF	TGTGCCAGCAGCGTAGATGGCCAGACATACGAGCAGTACTTC